This TCR beta chain was sequenced during a study of monozygotic twins with inflammatory bowel disease. It was 3500 ng of total RNA that each TCR library used. Following a re-call of the 5' RACE reads, TCRdb has one entry per CDR3 protein and lacks DNA. The sample includes about 110,000 distinct CDR3 sequences. From whole blood, total RNA was isolated without any sorting of T cells. The germline V gene encodes CDR1 SGHDT and CDR2 YYEEEE. The CDR3 spans 12 residues. Material for sequencing was blood. This clonotype originated in a human donor with ulcerative colitis or Crohn's disease, or a healthy co-twin of an affected twin (not recorded which). The chain combines TRBV5-6 with TRBJ1-6. This CDR3 reads CASSLDLAPLHF.